The 9 T cell receptor beta chains listed next were all sequenced from one sample in a study of blood T cells in healthy people across ages. For the second PCR, which ran for 7 to 11 cycles, a sample-barcoded 5' primer and a J-beta primer mix were used. TCRdb re-derived calls from the 5' RACE reads in MiXCR, one entry per CDR3 protein. The sample has some 700,000 distinct CDR3 sequences; 20% to 25% are singletons. Sequencing was performed on blood. These receptors originate from a man aged 65-85 years in good health.

V usage is TRBV6-2 or TRBV6-3 and J usage is TRBJ1-5; no clear D gene. Germline CDR1 reads MNHEY; CDR2 reads SVGEGT. Trimming took 7 bases from V and 6 from J, leaving 7 bases between them. This CDR3 is 11 amino acids long. The CDR3 is CASKGTQPQHF. As DNA, the CDR3 is TGTGCCAGCAAGGGAACTCAGCCCCAGCATTTT.

There are a few counts of this clonotype. The rearrangement joins TRBV3-1 to TRBJ1-2, with TRBD1 identical over 9 bases. V lost 3 bases, J lost 8 bases, and 10 bases stayed unmatched. From germline, CDR1 is LGHDT and CDR2 YNNKEL (reference sequence). This CDR3 has 15 residues. CDR3 residues: CASSHRDRAHSGYTF. The CDR3 DNA reads TGTGCCAGCAGCCACCGGGACAGGGCCCATTCCGGCTACACCTTC.

This clonotype was seen more than once but under ten times. The chain is built from TRBV7-9 and TRBJ2-2; D is possibly TRBD2 (5 bases). The CDR3 spans 15 residues. Germline V gene lookup returns CDR1 SEHNR and CDR2 FQNEAQ (reference sequence). V was shortened by 1 base and J by 4 bases, with 10 bases between the two germline ends. CDR3 loop: CASSLGGESTGELFF. Written as DNA, the CDR3 is TGTGCCAGCAGCTTAGGGGGAGAGAGCACCGGGGAGCTGTTTTTT.

The chain uses TRBV10-3 and TRBJ2-5, with D hard to call. Germline V gene sequence: CDR1 ENHRY, CDR2 SYGVKD. The CDR3 runs 13 residues. Trimming shortened V by 6 bases and J by 0 bases, and 8 bases separated the two germline ends. CDR3 region: CAIRPRYQETQYF. In DNA form, the CDR3 reads TGTGCCATCAGACCGAGATACCAAGAGACCCAGTACTTC.

The chain uses TRBV29-1 and TRBJ2-4; 8 bases line up with TRBD1. The CDR3 runs 12 residues. V gave up 6 bases and J gave up 7 bases; unmatched junction bases: 5. Germline values: CDR1 SQVTM, CDR2 ANQGSEA. DNA of the CDR3: TGCAGCGTCCAGGGGGCTTGGAACATTCAGTACTTC. It is translated as CSVQGAWNIQYF.

The genes are TRBV28 and TRBJ1-5; D is unclear. Trimming shortened V by 4 bases and J by 5 bases, and 9 bases separated the two germline ends. The germline CDR1 and CDR2 sequences are MDHEN and SYDVKM. The CDR3 is made up of 13 amino acids. Here the CDR3 reads CASSSRTHQPQHF. The CDR3 DNA reads TGTGCCAGCAGTTCCAGGACGCATCAGCCCCAGCATTTT. Full variable domain (remainder filled in from reference TRBV28 and TRBJ1-5): DVKVTQSSRYLVKRTGEKVFLECVQDMDHENMFWYRQDPGLGLRLIYFSYDVKMKEKGDIPEGYSVSREKKERFSLILESASTNQTSMYLCASSSRTHQPQHFGDGTRLSIL.

CDR3 in DNA: TGTGCCAGCAGCTTAGCCGTCTACGAGCAGTACTTC. Residues: CASSLAVYEQYF. The V and J genes are TRBV7-2 and TRBJ2-5; D remains unclear. The closer fit of TRBJ2-7 to the DNA end suggests the J call may be wrong. The CDR3 is made up of 12 amino acids. The germline CDR1 and CDR2 sequences are SGHTA and FQGNSA.

This clonotype showed up many times. The J gene is TRBJ1-2, the V gene TRBV12-3 or TRBV12-4, with TRBD1 matching 9 bases. This CDR3 has 13 residues. Germline trimming cut 5 bases from V and 8 bases from J; bases unmatched to any gene: 6. The chain's CDR3 is CASSPGTGRGYTF. The CDR3 bases are TGTGCCAGCAGTCCAGGGACAGGGAGAGGCTACACCTTC.

The sample holds many counts of this clonotype. The chain uses TRBV2 and TRBJ2-4; 10 nucleotides line up with TRBD2. In germline, CDR1 is SNHLY, CDR2 FYNNEI. The J segment lost 1 base and the V segment lost 4 bases, leaving 1 base of the junction unmatched. This CDR3 region has 15 residues. The CDR3 DNA follows: TGTGCCAGCAGTGGTAGCGGGAGGGCCAAAAACATTCAGTACTTC. As protein: CASSGSGRAKNIQYF.